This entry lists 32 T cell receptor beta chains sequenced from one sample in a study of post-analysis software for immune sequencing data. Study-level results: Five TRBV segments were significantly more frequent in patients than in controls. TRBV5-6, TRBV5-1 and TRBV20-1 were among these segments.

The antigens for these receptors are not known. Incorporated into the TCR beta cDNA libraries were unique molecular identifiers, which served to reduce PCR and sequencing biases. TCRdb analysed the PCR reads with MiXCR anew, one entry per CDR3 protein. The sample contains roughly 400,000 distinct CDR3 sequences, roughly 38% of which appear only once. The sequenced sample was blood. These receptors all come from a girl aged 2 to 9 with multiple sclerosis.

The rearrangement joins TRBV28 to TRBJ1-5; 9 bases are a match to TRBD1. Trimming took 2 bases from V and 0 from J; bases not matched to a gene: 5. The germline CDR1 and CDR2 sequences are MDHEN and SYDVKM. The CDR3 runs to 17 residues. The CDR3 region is CASSLRTGAFSNQPQHF. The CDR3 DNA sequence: TGTGCCAGCAGTTTAAGGACAGGGGCATTTAGCAATCAGCCCCAGCATTTT.

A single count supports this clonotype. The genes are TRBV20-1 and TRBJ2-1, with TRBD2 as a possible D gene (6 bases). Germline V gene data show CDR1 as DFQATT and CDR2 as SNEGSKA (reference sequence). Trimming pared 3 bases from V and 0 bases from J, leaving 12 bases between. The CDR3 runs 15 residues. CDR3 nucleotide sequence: TGCAGTGCTAGCCTGGGGGGTTCCTCCTACAATGAGCAGTTCTTC. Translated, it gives CSASLGGSSYNEQFF.

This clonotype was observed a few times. CDR3 nucleotides: TGTGCCACCTCCGGGACCCCGGCGGATGAGCAGTTCTTC. Its protein product is CATSGTPADEQFF. The rearrangement links TRBV24-1 to TRBJ2-1, with D perhaps TRBD1 or TRBD2 (5 bases each). The CDR3 contains 13 residues. V was trimmed by 9 bases and J by 8 bases, leaving 16 bases between them. The germline V gene encodes CDR1 KGHDR and CDR2 SFDVKD.

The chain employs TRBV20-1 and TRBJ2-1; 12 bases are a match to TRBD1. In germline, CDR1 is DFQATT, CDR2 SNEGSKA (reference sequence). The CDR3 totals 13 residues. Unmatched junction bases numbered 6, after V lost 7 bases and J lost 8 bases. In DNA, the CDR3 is TGCAGTGTGGGGACAGGGGGCTTTGATGAGCAGTTCTTC. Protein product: CSVGTGGFDEQFF.

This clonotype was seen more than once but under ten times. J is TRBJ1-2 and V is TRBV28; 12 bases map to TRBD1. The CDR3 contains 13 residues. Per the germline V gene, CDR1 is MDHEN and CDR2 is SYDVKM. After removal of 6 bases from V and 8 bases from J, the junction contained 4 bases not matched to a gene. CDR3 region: CASSGTGGWGYTF. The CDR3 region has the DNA TGTGCCAGCAGCGGGACAGGGGGCTGGGGCTACACCTTC.

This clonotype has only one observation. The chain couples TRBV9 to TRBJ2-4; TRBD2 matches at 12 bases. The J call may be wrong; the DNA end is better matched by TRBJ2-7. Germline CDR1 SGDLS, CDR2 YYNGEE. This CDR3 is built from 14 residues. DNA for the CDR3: TGTGCCAGCAGCTACGGACTAGCGGGAAACGAGCAGTACTTC. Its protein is CASSYGLAGNEQYF.

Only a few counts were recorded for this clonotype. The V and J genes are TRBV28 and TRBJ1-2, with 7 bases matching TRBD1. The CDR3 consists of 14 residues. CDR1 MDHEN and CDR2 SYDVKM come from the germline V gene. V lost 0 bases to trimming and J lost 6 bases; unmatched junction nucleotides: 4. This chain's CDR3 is CASSLWTGFDGYTF. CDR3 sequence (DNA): TGTGCCAGCAGTTTATGGACAGGGTTTGATGGCTACACCTTC.

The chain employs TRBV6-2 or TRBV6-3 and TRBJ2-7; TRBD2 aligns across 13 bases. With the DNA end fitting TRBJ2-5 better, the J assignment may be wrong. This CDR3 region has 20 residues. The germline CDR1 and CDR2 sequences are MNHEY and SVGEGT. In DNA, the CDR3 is TGTGCCAGCAGTTACTCAGGTCCGGGACTAGCGGGAAAAGATCAAGAGACCCAGTACTTC. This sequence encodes CASSYSGPGLAGKDQETQYF.

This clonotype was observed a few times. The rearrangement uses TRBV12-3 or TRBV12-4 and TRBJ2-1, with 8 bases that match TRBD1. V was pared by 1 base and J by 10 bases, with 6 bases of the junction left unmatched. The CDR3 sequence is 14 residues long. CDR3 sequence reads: CASSLVGTGGEQFF. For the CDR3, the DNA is TGTGCCAGCAGTTTAGTGGGGACAGGCGGAGAGCAGTTCTTC.

As DNA, the CDR3 is TGTGCCAGCAGATTCAAAGGGGTCTACGAGCAGTACTTC. It encodes CASRFKGVYEQYF. The chain employs TRBV5-4 and TRBJ2-7; the D gene is possibly TRBD1 (5 bases). In germline, CDR1 is SGHNT, CDR2 YYREEE (reference sequence). Deletions cut 5 bases from V and 3 bases from J, with 12 bases between. The CDR3 is 13 amino acids.

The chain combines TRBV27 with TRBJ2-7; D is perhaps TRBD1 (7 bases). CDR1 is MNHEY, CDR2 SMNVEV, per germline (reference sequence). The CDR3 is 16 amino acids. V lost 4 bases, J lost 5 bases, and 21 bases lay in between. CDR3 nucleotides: TGTGCCAGCAGTTCAGCGGGCGGGACAGAGTACCACGAGCAGTACTTC. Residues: CASSSAGGTEYHEQYF.

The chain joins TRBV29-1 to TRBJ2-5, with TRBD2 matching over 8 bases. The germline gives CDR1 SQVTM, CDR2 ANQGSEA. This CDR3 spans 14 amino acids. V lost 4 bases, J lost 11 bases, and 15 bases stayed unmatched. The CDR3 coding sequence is TGCAGCGTTGCCCCCGGGAGGGTGAACAATGAGCAGTACTTC. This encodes CSVAPGRVNNEQYF. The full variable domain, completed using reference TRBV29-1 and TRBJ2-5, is SAVISQKPSRDICQRGTSLTIQCQVDSQVTMMFWYRQQPGQSLTLIATANQGSEATYESGFVIDKFPISRPNLTFSTLTVSNMSPEDSSIYLCSVAPGRVNNEQYFGPGTRLLVL.

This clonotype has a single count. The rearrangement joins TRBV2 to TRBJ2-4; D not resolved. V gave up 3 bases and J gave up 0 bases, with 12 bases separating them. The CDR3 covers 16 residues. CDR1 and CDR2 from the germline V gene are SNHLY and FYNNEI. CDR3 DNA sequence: TGTGCCAGCAGTGACAGGCACCGTCTAGCCAAAAACATTCAGTACTTC. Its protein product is CASSDRHRLAKNIQYF.

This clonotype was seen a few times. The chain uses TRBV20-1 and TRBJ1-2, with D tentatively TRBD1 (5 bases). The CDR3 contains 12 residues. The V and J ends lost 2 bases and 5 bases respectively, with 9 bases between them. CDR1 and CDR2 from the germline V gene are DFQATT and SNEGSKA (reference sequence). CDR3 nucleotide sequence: TGCAGTGCTAGAAGTCAGGGATATGGCTACACCTTC. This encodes CSARSQGYGYTF.

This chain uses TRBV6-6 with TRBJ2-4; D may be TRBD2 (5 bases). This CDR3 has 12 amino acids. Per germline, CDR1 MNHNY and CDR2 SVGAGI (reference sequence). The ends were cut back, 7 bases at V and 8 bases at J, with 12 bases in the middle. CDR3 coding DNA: TGTGCCAGCATGCGGGCTCAGGACATTCAGTACTTC. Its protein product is CASMRAQDIQYF.

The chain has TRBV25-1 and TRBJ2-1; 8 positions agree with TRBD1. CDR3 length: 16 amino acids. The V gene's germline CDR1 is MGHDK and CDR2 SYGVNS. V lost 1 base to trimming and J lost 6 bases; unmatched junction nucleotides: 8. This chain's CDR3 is CASSEWGQVGFNEQFF. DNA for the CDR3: TGTGCCAGCAGTGAATGGGGACAGGTCGGTTTCAATGAGCAGTTCTTC.

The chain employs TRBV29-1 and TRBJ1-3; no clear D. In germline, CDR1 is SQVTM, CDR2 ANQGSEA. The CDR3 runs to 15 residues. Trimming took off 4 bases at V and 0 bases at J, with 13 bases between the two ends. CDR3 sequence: CSVGYMGTSGNTIYF. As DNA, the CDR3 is TGCAGCGTTGGATACATGGGAACCTCTGGAAACACCATATATTTT.

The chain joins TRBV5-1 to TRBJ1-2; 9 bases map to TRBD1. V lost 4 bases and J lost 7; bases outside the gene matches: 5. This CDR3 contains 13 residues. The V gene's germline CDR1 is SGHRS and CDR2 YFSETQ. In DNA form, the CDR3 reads TGCGCCAGCAGCATGGACAGGGGAAGTGGCTACACCTTC. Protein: CASSMDRGSGYTF.

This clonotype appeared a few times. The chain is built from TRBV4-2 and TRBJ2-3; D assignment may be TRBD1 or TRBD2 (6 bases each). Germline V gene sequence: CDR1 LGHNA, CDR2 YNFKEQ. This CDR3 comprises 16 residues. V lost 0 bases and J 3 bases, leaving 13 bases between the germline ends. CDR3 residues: CASSQDPGGGTDTQYF. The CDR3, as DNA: TGTGCCAGCAGCCAAGATCCCGGAGGGGGGACAGATACGCAGTATTTT.

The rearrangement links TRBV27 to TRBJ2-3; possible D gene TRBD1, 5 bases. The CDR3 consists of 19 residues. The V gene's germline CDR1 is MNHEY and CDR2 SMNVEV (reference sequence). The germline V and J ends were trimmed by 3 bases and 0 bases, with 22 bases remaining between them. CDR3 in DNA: TGTGCCAGCAGTTTGAATCCCACTCTCATGGGGCTGAGCACAGATACGCAGTATTTT. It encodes CASSLNPTLMGLSTDTQYF.

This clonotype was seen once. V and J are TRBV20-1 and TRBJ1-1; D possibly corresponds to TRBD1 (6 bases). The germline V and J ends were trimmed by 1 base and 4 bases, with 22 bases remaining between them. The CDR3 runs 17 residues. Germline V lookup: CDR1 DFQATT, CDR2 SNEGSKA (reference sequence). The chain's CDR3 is CSARVPWGQGHTTEAFF. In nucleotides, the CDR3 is TGCAGTGCTAGAGTTCCCTGGGGGCAGGGACATACCACTGAAGCTTTCTTT.

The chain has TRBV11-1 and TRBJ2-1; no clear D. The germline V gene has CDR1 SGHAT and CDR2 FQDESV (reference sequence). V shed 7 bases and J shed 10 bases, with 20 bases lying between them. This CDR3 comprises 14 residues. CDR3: CASNRQPGPDEQFF. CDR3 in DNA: TGTGCCAGCAACCGTCAACCGGGCCCGGACGAGCAGTTCTTC.

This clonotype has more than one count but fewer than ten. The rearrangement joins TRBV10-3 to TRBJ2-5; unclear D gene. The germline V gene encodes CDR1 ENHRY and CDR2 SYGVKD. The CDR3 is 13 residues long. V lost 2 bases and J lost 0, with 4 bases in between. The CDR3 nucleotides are TGTGCCATCAGTGAGAGGTACCAAGAGACCCAGTACTTC. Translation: CAISERYQETQYF.

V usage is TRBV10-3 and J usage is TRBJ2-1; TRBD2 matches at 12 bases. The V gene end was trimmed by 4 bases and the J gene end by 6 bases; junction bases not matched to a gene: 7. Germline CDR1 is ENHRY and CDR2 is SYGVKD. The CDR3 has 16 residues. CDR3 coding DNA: TGTGCCATCAGTGCGGGAACTAGCGGGGGGTTCAATGAGCAGTTCTTC. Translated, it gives CAISAGTSGGFNEQFF.

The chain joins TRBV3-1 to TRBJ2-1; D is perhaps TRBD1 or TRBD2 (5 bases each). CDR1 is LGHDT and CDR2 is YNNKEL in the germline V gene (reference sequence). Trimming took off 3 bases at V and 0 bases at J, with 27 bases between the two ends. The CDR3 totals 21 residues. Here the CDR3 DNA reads TGTGCCAGCAGCCACTACTTACCGGGACCCAACACAGCTAGCTCCTACAATGAGCAGTTCTTC. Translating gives CASSHYLPGPNTASSYNEQFF.

The CDR3 DNA reads as TGTGCCAGCAGCCGGGACACCCTTAACTATGGCTACACCTTC. It translates to CASSRDTLNYGYTF. The chain uses TRBV5-8 and TRBJ1-2; D possibly corresponds to TRBD1 (6 bases). The V end lost 4 bases, the J end lost 1 base, and 11 bases lay between the germline ends. There are 14 residues in the CDR3. Germline loops: CDR1 SGHTS, CDR2 YDEGEE.

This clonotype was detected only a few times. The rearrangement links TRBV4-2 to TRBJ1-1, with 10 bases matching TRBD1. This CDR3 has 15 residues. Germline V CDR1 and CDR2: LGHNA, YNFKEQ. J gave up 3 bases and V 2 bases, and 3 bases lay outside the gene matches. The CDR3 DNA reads TGTGCCAGCAGCCAAACGACAGGGGGCTACACTGAAGCTTTCTTT. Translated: CASSQTTGGYTEAFF.

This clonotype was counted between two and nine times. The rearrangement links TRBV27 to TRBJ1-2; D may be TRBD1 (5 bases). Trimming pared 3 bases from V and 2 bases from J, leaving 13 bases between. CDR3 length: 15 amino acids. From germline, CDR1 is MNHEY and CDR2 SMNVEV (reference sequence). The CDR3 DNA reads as TGTGCCAGCAGTTTTAGCGGCGGGGGAAACTATGGCTACACCTTC. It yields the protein CASSFSGGGNYGYTF.

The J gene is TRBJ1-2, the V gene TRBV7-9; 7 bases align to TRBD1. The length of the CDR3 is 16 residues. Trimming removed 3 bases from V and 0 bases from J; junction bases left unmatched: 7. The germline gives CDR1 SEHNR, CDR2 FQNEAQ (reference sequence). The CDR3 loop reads CASSFPGTEANYGYTF. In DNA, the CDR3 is TGTGCCAGCAGCTTCCCCGGGACAGAAGCTAACTATGGCTACACCTTC.

CDR3 amino acids: CASSHPQENEKLFF. CDR3 coding DNA: TGCGCCAGCAGCCATCCCCAGGAAAATGAAAAACTGTTTTTT. The rearrangement links TRBV4-1 to TRBJ1-4, with D unresolved. The CDR3 spans 14 residues. Germline V gene sequence: CDR1 MGHRA, CDR2 YSYEKL. V was trimmed by 3 bases and J by 5 bases, leaving 10 bases between them.

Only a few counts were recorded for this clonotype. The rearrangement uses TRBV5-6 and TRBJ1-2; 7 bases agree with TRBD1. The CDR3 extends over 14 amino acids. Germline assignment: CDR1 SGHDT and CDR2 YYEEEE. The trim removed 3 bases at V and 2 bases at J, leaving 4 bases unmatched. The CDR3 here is CASSSIQGNYGYTF. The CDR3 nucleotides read TGTGCCAGCAGCTCAATACAGGGGAACTATGGCTACACCTTC.

CDR3 sequence: CASSSGLAGATFPETDTQYF. CDR3 coding DNA: TGTGCCAGCAGCTCGGGACTAGCGGGGGCAACCTTTCCAGAAACAGATACGCAGTATTTT. The chain links TRBV7-9 to TRBJ2-3; 14 bases map to TRBD2. This CDR3 has 20 amino acids. Trimming took 4 bases from V and 3 from J; bases not matched to a gene: 15. Looked up from germline, CDR1 is SEHNR and CDR2 is FQNEAQ (reference sequence).